This entry concerns a single T cell receptor (beta chain). Its antigen is unidentified. These data belong to a study of identical twins. After template switching added a universal primer site, the resulting cDNA carried unique molecular identifiers. TCRdb re-called the 5' RACE reads through MiXCR, storing one row per CDR3 protein. The sample comprises about 1.7 million distinct CDR3 sequences, roughly 35% of which are singletons, and less than 0.35% rests with the top ten. Notes on the study in general: Some out-of-frame alpha sequences were shared by twins, and these showed excess low generation probability.

Trimming shortened V by 1 base and J by 4 bases, and 11 bases separated the two germline ends. CDR1 and CDR2 from the germline V gene are SNHLY and FYNNEI. CDR3 length: 14 amino acids. The chain has TRBV2 and TRBJ2-7, with D perhaps matching TRBD2 (6 bases). The sequence came from a newborn girl in good health. Sequenced: cord blood. The CDR3, as DNA: TGTGCCAGCAGTGAAGGACCGGGGAGGTACGAGCAGTACTTC. Protein sequence: CASSEGPGRYEQYF.